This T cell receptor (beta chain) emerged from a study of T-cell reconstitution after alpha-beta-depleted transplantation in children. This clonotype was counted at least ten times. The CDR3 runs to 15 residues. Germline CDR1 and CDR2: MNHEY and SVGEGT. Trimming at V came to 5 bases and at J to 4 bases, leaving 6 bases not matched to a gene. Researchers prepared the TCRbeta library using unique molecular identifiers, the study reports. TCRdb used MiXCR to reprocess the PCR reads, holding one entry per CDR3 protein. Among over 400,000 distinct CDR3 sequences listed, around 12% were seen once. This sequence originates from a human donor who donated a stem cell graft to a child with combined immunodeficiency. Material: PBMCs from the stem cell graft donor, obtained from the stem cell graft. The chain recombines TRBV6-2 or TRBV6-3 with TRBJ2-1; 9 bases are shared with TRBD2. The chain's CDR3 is CASSQRLADYNEQFF. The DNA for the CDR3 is TGTGCCAGCAGTCAAAGACTAGCGGATTACAATGAGCAGTTCTTC.